Listed below are T cell receptor beta chains from one sample, sequenced in a study of T cells in Graves' hyperthyroidism and ophthalmopathy. One entry per CDR3 protein, called by TCRdb with MiXCR from the multiplex PCR reads. The sample includes almost 500,000 distinct CDR3 sequences, 20% to 25% of them seen just once. Input material: blood. These receptors originate from a woman in her sixties or seventies with Graves' ophthalmopathy. The CDR3 runs from the conserved cysteine through the conserved F or W. A D gene is named only where the DNA matches it firmly. Some rows mark clone size as missing; the rest say once, few, many or name a class of expanded clone.

v_gene	d_gene	abundance	j_gene	CDR3aa	CDR3nt
TRBV3-1	TRBD1	many	TRBJ2-7	CASSPGQIYEQYF	TGTGCCAGCAGCCCGGGACAGATCTACGAGCAGTACTTC
TRBV6-1	TRBD2	few	TRBJ2-1	CASNSLAGGDEQFF	TGTGCCAGCAACAGCCTAGCGGGAGGGGATGAGCAGTTCTTC
TRBV7-2	-	-	TRBJ2-7	CASSLVVGFSQVDEQYF	TGTGCCAGCAGCTTAGTGGTCGGTTTTTCCCAGGTGGACGAGCAGTACTTC
TRBV20-1	TRBD1	-	TRBJ2-5	CSASPAYRGALETQYF	TGCAGTGCTAGTCCCGCCTACAGGGGGGCCCTGGAGACCCAGTACTTC
TRBV20-1	TRBD2	few	TRBJ2-7	CSASMLAGVKQYF	TGCAGTGCTAGTATGCTAGCGGGAGTAAAGCAGTACTTC
TRBV7-8	-	few	TRBJ2-3	CATLGVPHTYTQYF	TGTGCCACCTTAGGGGTACCCCACACTTATACGCAGTATTTT
TRBV7-3	-	-	TRBJ2-1	CASSQRGDSGPYNEQFF	TGTGCCAGCAGCCAAAGGGGGGATAGCGGACCATACAATGAGCAGTTCTTC
TRBV28	-	many	TRBJ1-1	CASRPRRSTEAFF	TGTGCCAGCAGGCCAAGGAGGAGCACTGAAGCTTTCTTT
TRBV12-3/TRBV12-4	-	many	TRBJ1-1	CASSRIDFEAFF	TGTGCCAGCAGCCGAATCGATTTTGAAGCTTTCTTT
TRBV24-1	-	-	TRBJ2-7	CATSGKGLPSSYEQYF	TGTGCCACCAGTGGTAAAGGACTACCATCCTCCTACGAGCAGTACTTC
TRBV7-9	-	few	TRBJ1-5	CASSLGPWQPQHF	TGTGCCAGCAGCTTAGGCCCTTGGCAGCCCCAGCATTTT
TRBV12-3/TRBV12-4	-	many	TRBJ2-1	CASSFGTEQFF	TGTGCCAGCAGCTTTGGGACAGAGCAGTTCTTC
TRBV18	-	few	TRBJ1-6	CASSPSAGNSPLHF	TGTGCCAGCTCACCATCCGCCGGAAATTCACCCCTCCACTTT
TRBV5-1	-	-	TRBJ1-2	CASISWPGGYGYTF	TGCGCCAGCATCTCATGGCCGGGAGGCTATGGCTACACCTTC
TRBV6-2/TRBV6-3	TRBD1	-	TRBJ1-6	CASSYYRDSGSPLHF	TGTGCCAGCAGTTATTACCGGGACAGCGGTTCACCCCTCCACTTT
TRBV11-3	-	few	TRBJ2-1	CASSLGGTANNEQFF	TGTGCCAGCAGCTTAGGCGGGACAGCAAACAATGAGCAGTTCTTC
TRBV12-3/TRBV12-4	-	few	TRBJ2-3	CASRRGKADTQYF	TGTGCCAGCAGGAGGGGGAAGGCAGATACGCAGTATTTT
TRBV11-3	-	many	TRBJ2-1	CASSLTAYNEQFF	TGTGCCAGCAGCCTGACAGCTTACAATGAGCAGTTCTTC
TRBV4-2	TRBD2	-	TRBJ2-5	CASSQDRTSGSETQYF	TGTGCCAGCAGCCAAGATAGGACTAGCGGGAGTGAGACCCAGTACTTC
TRBV7-2	-	-	TRBJ2-7	CASSSLPDGYEQYF	TGTGCCAGCAGCTCCCTTCCTGACGGCTACGAGCAGTACTTC
TRBV5-5	-	-	TRBJ2-7	CASSLVGTLNYEQYF	TGTGCCAGCAGCTTGGTGGGGACACTTAACTACGAGCAGTACTTC
TRBV28	-	many	TRBJ2-5	CASSSGIEETQYF	TGTGCCAGCAGTTCGGGGATCGAAGAGACCCAGTACTTC
TRBV5-1	-	few	TRBJ2-7	CASSPRDLGYEQYF	TGCGCCAGCAGCCCCCGGGACCTAGGGTACGAGCAGTACTTC
TRBV4-1	TRBD2	-	TRBJ2-1	CASSQVLASGMNEQFF	TGCGCCAGCAGCCAAGTTTTGGCTAGCGGGATGAATGAGCAGTTCTTC
TRBV20-1	TRBD1	few	TRBJ2-2	CSASVGQGFGTGELFF	TGCAGTGCTAGTGTGGGACAGGGTTTCGGAACCGGGGAGCTGTTTTTT
TRBV2	TRBD2	many	TRBJ2-3	CASSGGRRGTDTQYF	TGTGCCAGCAGTGGCGGGAGGAGGGGTACAGATACGCAGTATTTT
TRBV6-1	-	few	TRBJ2-5	CASSRALQETQYF	TGTGCCAGCTCGAGAGCCCTCCAAGAGACCCAGTACTTC
TRBV7-9	TRBD2	many	TRBJ2-7	CASSFRSLAGPEDVPYEQYF	TGTGCCAGCAGCTTTCGATCCCTAGCGGGACCCGAAGATGTTCCCTACGAGCAGTACTTC
TRBV6-1	-	-	TRBJ1-1	CARPTGTGDTEAFF	TGTGCCAGGCCGACAGGAACGGGCGACACTGAAGCTTTCTTT
TRBV20-1	TRBD2	-	TRBJ2-1	CSACCGTSGKNEQFF	TGCAGTGCTTGCTGCGGGACTAGCGGGAAAAATGAGCAGTTCTTC
TRBV10-2	-	-	TRBJ2-1	CASKIYEGSYNEQFF	TGCGCCAGCAAAATCTATGAGGGCTCCTACAATGAGCAGTTCTTC
TRBV19	TRBD1	few	TRBJ1-3	CATRDRVNTIYF	TGTGCCACCCGGGACAGGGTTAACACCATATATTTT
TRBV6-5	-	-	TRBJ1-1	CASSYGGQNTEAFF	TGTGCCAGCAGTTACGGGGGACAAAACACTGAAGCTTTCTTT
TRBV6-1	TRBD1	few	TRBJ1-2	CASSEGGQGAISYGYTF	TGTGCCAGCAGTGAAGGGGGACAGGGGGCAATAAGTTATGGCTACACCTTC
TRBV18	-	-	TRBJ1-2	CASSPSVGIGYTF	TGTGCCAGCTCACCATCAGTCGGTATTGGCTACACCTTC
TRBV15	-	-	TRBJ2-2	CATSRVPPPGELFF	TGTGCCACCAGCAGAGTTCCTCCCCCCGGGGAGCTGTTTTTT
TRBV28	-	-	TRBJ1-1	CASRAAGGNTEAFF	TGTGCCAGCAGAGCGGCGGGGGGGAACACTGAAGCTTTCTTT
TRBV5-8	TRBD1	many	TRBJ2-1	CASSKTGAGEQFF	TGTGCCAGCAGCAAAACAGGGGCGGGTGAGCAGTTCTTC
TRBV24-1	TRBD2	few	TRBJ2-3	CATSDFGGSFNTQYF	TGTGCCACCAGTGATTTTGGCGGGAGTTTCAATACGCAGTATTTT
TRBV20-1	TRBD2	-	TRBJ2-7	CSARDRRTSGGYEQYF	TGCAGTGCTAGAGATAGGAGGACTAGCGGGGGCTACGAGCAGTACTTC
TRBV28	TRBD1	many	TRBJ2-7	CASSFVNRGDEQYF	TGTGCCAGCAGTTTTGTGAACAGGGGGGACGAGCAGTACTTC
TRBV12-3/TRBV12-4	-	many	TRBJ2-7	CASSGQGGEGYYEQYF	TGTGCCAGCAGTGGCCAAGGGGGGGAAGGATACTACGAGCAGTACTTC
TRBV30	TRBD1	few	TRBJ2-5	CAWSLTGGWGETQYF	TGTGCCTGGAGTTTAACAGGGGGCTGGGGAGAGACCCAGTACTTC
TRBV7-9	TRBD1	-	TRBJ1-2	CASSLEGTGGSAGGYTF	TGTGCCAGCAGCTTAGAAGGGACAGGGGGCTCCGCTGGTGGCTACACCTTC
TRBV9	-	-	TRBJ1-1	CASSPPRGGSTEAFF	TGTGCCAGCAGCCCTCCGAGAGGAGGTAGCACTGAAGCTTTCTTT
TRBV2	TRBD2	few	TRBJ2-1	CASASGTGSHNEQFF	TGTGCCAGCGCCAGCGGGACTGGATCACACAATGAGCAGTTCTTC
TRBV11-2	-	few	TRBJ2-7	CASSLRGGIPYEQYF	TGTGCCAGCAGCTTGAGGGGCGGGATACCCTACGAGCAGTACTTC
TRBV2	TRBD2	many	TRBJ2-2	CASTRLAGGGELFF	TGTGCCAGCACTCGGCTAGCGGGGGGCGGGGAGCTGTTTTTT
TRBV7-9	-	-	TRBJ1-6	CASSLVQSSLHF	TGTGCCAGCAGCTTAGTACAGTCCAGCCTCCACTTT
TRBV19	TRBD1	-	TRBJ1-5	CASSPTHRGRGQPQHF	TGTGCCAGTAGTCCAACCCACAGGGGTAGGGGTCAGCCCCAGCATTTT
TRBV3-1	-	many	TRBJ1-1	CASSQGGAGTEAFF	TGTGCCAGCAGCCAAGGGGGTGCAGGCACTGAAGCTTTCTTT
TRBV6-2/TRBV6-3	TRBD1	few	TRBJ1-6	CASSSGDRAYSPLHF	TGTGCCAGCAGTTCTGGGGACAGAGCTTATTCACCCCTCCACTTT